This T cell receptor (beta chain) was recovered during a study of T cell responses to AZD1222 COVID-19 vaccine. Study-wide results and limits: Repertoires in all cases were sampled only once the peak T cell response had passed. Donors were chiefly white British, with a greater number of females, and clonal diversity was perhaps underestimated. Along spike, vaccine-associated CD4 TCRs were found throughout, with dominance at 160-218 and 743-854.

This CDR3 is 15 amino acids long. Germline V gives CDR1 MNHEY, CDR2 SVGEGT. With 2 bases removed from V and 6 bases from J, the gap between germline ends came to 16 bases. Profiling relied on immunoSEQ multiplex PCR, and the TCRdb table lists in-frame clones only, not all of them. The data show some 150,000 clones, 88% seen once. In regard to this clone: Its antigen is undetermined.

The rearrangement joins TRBV6-2 or TRBV6-3 to TRBJ1-2, with D unclear. Material: peripheral blood, obtained on day 0 of MenACWY control vaccination. The source of this sequence is an adult in good health. The CDR3 sequence is CASSYLLRAEDGYTF. DNA of the CDR3: TGTGCCAGCAGTTACCTCCTAAGGGCAGAAGATGGCTACACCTTC.